This T cell receptor (beta chain) was sequenced for a study of T cell responses to AZD1222 COVID-19 vaccine. Whole-study findings and limits: Only 5 or 6 people who got AZD1222 tested seropositive at baseline.

As concerns this clone: Its antigen is not known.

Trimming removed 1 base at V and 2 bases at J, with 9 bases between. Germline CDR1 and CDR2: SEHNR and FQNEAQ (reference sequence). The CDR3 is made up of 15 amino acids. Method: immunoSEQ multiplex PCR; TCRdb's copy keeps in-frame clones and lacks some. This table holds 74,000 or so clones, around 80% found once. The TCR sequence derives from an adult in good health. The chain couples TRBV7-9 to TRBJ1-5; the D gene is possibly TRBD1 (6 bases). The specimen was peripheral blood, collected on day 0 of AZD1222 vaccination. The CDR3 reads CASSLVGGGNQPQHF. The CDR3, as DNA: TGTGCCAGCAGCTTAGTTGGGGGCGGCAATCAGCCCCAGCATTTT.